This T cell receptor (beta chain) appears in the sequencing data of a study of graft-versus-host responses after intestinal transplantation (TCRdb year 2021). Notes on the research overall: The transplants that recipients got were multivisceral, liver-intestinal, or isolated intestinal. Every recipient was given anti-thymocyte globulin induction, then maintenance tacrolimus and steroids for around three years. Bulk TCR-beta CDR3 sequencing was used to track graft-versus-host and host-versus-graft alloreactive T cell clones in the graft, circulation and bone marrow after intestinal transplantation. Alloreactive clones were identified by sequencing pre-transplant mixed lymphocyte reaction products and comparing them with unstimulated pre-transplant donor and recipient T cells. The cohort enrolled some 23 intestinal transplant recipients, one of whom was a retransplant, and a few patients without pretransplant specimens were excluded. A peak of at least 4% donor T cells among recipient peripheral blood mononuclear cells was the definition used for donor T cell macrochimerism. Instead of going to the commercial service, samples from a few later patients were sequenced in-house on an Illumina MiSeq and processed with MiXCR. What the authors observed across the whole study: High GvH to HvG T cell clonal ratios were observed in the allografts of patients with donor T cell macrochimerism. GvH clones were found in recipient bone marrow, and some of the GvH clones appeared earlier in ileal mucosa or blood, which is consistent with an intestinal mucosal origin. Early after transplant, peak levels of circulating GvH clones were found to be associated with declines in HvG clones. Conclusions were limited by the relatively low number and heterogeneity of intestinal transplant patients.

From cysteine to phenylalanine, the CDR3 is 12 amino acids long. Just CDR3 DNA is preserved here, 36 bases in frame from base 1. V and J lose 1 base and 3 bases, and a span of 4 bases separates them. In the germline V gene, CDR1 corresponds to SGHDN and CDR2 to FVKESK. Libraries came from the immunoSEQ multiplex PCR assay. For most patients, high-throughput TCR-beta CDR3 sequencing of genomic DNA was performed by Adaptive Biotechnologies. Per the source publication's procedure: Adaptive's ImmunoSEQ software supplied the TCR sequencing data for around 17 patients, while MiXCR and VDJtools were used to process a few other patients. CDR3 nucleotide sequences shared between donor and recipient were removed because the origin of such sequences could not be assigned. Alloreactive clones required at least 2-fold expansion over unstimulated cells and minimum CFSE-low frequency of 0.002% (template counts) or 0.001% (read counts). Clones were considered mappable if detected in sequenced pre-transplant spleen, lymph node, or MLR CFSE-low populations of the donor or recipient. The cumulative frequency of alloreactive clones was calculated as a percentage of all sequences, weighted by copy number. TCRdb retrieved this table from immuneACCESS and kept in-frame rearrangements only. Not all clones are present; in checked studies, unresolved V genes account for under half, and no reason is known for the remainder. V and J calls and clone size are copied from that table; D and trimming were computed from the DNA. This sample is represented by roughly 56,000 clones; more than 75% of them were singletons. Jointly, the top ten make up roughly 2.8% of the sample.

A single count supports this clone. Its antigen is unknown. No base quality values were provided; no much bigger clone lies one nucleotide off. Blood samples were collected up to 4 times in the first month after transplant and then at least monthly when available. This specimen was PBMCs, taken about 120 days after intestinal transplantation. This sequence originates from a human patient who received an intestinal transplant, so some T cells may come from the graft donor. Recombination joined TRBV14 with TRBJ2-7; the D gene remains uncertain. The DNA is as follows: TGTGCCAGCAGCCAAGGATACTACGAGCAGTACTTC. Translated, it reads CASSQGYYEQYF.